The 30 T cell receptor beta chains listed next were all sequenced from one sample in a study of blood T cell repertoires in COVID-19. Data came from immunoSEQ multiplex PCR; TCRdb stores just in-frame clones and leaves some out. Of 190,000 or so clones in the sample, about 88% were seen once. Sequencing input: peripheral blood. Source of these receptors: a woman in her twenties or thirties with active or convalescent COVID-19.

This clone was found once. The chain combines TRBV30 with TRBJ1-1, with 7 bases matching TRBD1. J gave up 6 bases and V 4 bases, and 8 bases lay outside the gene matches. The CDR3 loop spans 13 amino acids. Germline V gene lookup returns CDR1 GTSNPN and CDR2 SVGIG (reference sequence). CDR3 amino acids: CAWKGARGSEAFF. For the CDR3, the DNA is TGTGCCTGGAAGGGGGCGCGGGGATCTGAAGCTTTCTTT.

The count of this clone is one. The V call is TRBV29-1, the J call TRBJ1-2, with D perhaps matching TRBD1 (5 bases). V lost 6 bases and J 7 bases, leaving 24 bases between the germline ends. CDR3 length: 15 residues. In germline, CDR1 is SQVTM, CDR2 ANQGSEA. The CDR3 is CSVGGVTIGGSGYTF. The DNA for the CDR3 is TGCAGCGTGGGGGGGGTAACTATCGGTGGGTCTGGCTACACCTTC.

This chain links TRBV14 with TRBJ2-2; the D is unclear. Germline V CDR1 and CDR2: SGHDN, FVKESK. CDR3 length: 16 amino acids. The V and J ends lost 1 base and 4 bases respectively, with 13 bases between them. The chain's CDR3 is CASSQGAPGATGELFF. In nucleotides, the CDR3 is TGTGCCAGCAGCCAAGGCGCTCCGGGTGCCACCGGGGAGCTGTTTTTT.

This chain uses TRBV19 with TRBJ1-2, with TRBD1 matching 8 bases. The germline CDR1 and CDR2 sequences are LNHDA and SQIVND (reference sequence). The CDR3 covers 17 residues. V lost 3 bases and J lost 0; bases outside the gene matches: 9. This CDR3 is CASSIGALTGANYGYTF. The CDR3 nucleotides read TGTGCCAGTAGTATCGGGGCCCTGACAGGGGCTAACTATGGCTACACCTTC. Supplemented by reference TRBV19 and TRBJ1-2, the full variable domain reads DGGITQSPKYLFRKEGQNVTLSCEQNLNHDAMYWYRQDPGQGLRLIYYSQIVNDFQKGDIAEGYSVSREKKESFPLTVTSAQKNPTAFYLCASSIGALTGANYGYTFGSGTRLTVV.

The rearrangement links TRBV27 to TRBJ2-7; the match to TRBD2 covers 8 bases. V lost 1 base, J lost 4 bases, and 3 bases stayed unmatched. In germline, CDR1 is MNHEY, CDR2 SMNVEV (reference sequence). The CDR3 loop spans 14 amino acids. CDR3 amino acids: CASSLYGRGYEQYF. The CDR3 nucleotides are TGTGCCAGCAGTTTATACGGGAGGGGATACGAGCAGTACTTC.

Only a few counts were recorded for this clone. The chain combines TRBV19 with TRBJ2-2; D gene ambiguous. Germline values: CDR1 LNHDA, CDR2 SQIVND (reference sequence). CDR3 length: 12 residues. V lost 3 bases and J 6 bases, leaving 5 bases between the germline ends. The CDR3 protein is CASSISPGELFF. CDR3 DNA: TGTGCCAGTAGTATTTCTCCCGGGGAGCTGTTTTTT.

The gene calls are TRBV5-4 and TRBJ1-4, with 9 bases lining up with TRBD1. Germline CDR1 SGHNT, CDR2 YYREEE (reference sequence). The CDR3 runs 15 residues. J gave up 4 bases and V 0 bases, and 1 base lay outside the gene matches. The CDR3, as DNA: TGTGCCAGCAGCTTGGCGGGACAGGGTAATGAAAAACTGTTTTTT. Its protein is CASSLAGQGNEKLFF. The full variable domain, completed using reference TRBV5-4 and TRBJ1-4, is ETGVTQSPTHLIKTRGQQVTLRCSSQSGHNTVSWYQQALGQGPQFIFQYYREEENGRGNFPPRFSGLQFPNYSSELNVNALELDDSALYLCASSLAGQGNEKLFFGSGTQLSVL.

The V call is TRBV3-1 (or the pseudogene TRBV3-2), the J call TRBJ1-2, with D hard to call. This CDR3 region has 15 residues. CDR1 is LGHDT, CDR2 YNNKEL, per germline (reference sequence). Trimming removed 4 bases from V and 4 bases from J, with 16 bases in between. The CDR3 region has the DNA TGTGCCAGCAGCCGAGGCACAGCGGAAACCTATGGCTACACCTTC. Translated, it gives CASSRGTAETYGYTF.

The J gene is TRBJ1-6, the V gene TRBV11-2, with D unresolved. CDR1 is SGHAT and CDR2 is FQNNGV in the germline V gene. V lost 1 base and J 5 bases, leaving 6 bases between the germline ends. CDR3 length: 14 amino acids. This CDR3 is CASSLGANNSPLHF. The CDR3 DNA is TGTGCCAGCAGCTTAGGGGCGAATAATTCACCCCTCCACTTT.

The J gene is TRBJ1-1, the V gene TRBV19; 9 nucleotides match TRBD1. Germline V gives CDR1 LNHDA, CDR2 SQIVND (reference sequence). With 0 bases clipped from V and 3 bases from J, the junction kept 20 bases outside the gene matches. The CDR3 is 21 residues long. In DNA form, the CDR3 reads TGTGCCAGTAGTATAGATCTCCTCCGGGACAGGGAAGTAGGGGTGGACACTGAAGCTTTCTTT. This translates into CASSIDLLRDREVGVDTEAFF.

The chain uses TRBV29-1 and TRBJ2-6, with unresolved D. Germline V lookup: CDR1 SQVTM, CDR2 ANQGSEA. Trimming removed 4 bases from V and 4 bases from J, with 14 bases in between. CDR3 length: 15 residues. The DNA for the CDR3 is TGCAGCGTTGGAAAGAGGAGCCCCGGGGCCAACGTCCTGACTTTC. As protein: CSVGKRSPGANVLTF.

The genes are TRBV28 and TRBJ1-1, with a tentative D call TRBD1 (6 bases). Trimming left V 7 bases short and J 11 bases short, with 17 bases between. Germline V gene sequence: CDR1 MDHEN, CDR2 SYDVKM. The CDR3 runs to 12 residues. The CDR3 is CASITGQFGAFF. DNA for the CDR3: TGTGCCAGCATCACAGGACAGTTCGGGGCTTTCTTT.

The chain has TRBV18 and TRBJ1-3; a possible D gene is TRBD1 (6 bases). V lost 3 bases to trimming and J lost 1 base, with 13 bases between them. CDR1 and CDR2 (germline): KGHSH, LQKENI. The CDR3 is made up of 16 amino acids. The CDR3 DNA sequence: TGTGCCAGCTCACCTTACTTAGGGGGATCTGGAAACACCATATATTTT. It translates to CASSPYLGGSGNTIYF.

This chain joins TRBV6-5 and TRBJ1-2, with no clear D. Germline V gives CDR1 MNHEY, CDR2 SVGAGI. Trimming removed 10 bases at V and 4 bases at J, with 10 bases between. This CDR3 is 11 amino acids long. Here the CDR3 DNA reads TGTGCCACCAGCCCCCTCTATGGCTACACCTTC. It encodes CATSPLYGYTF.

Notes on this clone: Other DNA sequences of this sample code for an identical CDR3. This chain uses TRBV12-3 or TRBV12-4 with TRBJ1-2; D ambiguous. The CDR3 covers 13 residues. The V and J ends lost 6 bases and 0 bases respectively, with 8 bases between them. The CDR3 reads CASRETANYGYTF. The CDR3 region has the DNA TGTGCCAGCAGGGAAACAGCTAACTATGGCTACACCTTC.

This chain connects TRBV15 to TRBJ2-2, with D maybe TRBD2 (5 bases). Germline V lookup: CDR1 LNHNV, CDR2 YYDKDF (reference sequence). V gave up 1 base and J gave up 4 bases, with 10 bases separating them. The CDR3 is 15 residues long. As DNA, the CDR3 is TGTGCCACCAGCAGAGTCCGGGGAAGCACCGGGGAGCTGTTTTTT. Protein product: CATSRVRGSTGELFF. The variable domain in full, completed from reference TRBV15 and TRBJ2-2, reads DAMVIQNPRYQVTQFGKPVTLSCSQTLNHNVMYWYQQKSSQAPKLLFHYYDKDFNNEADTPDNFQSRRPNTSFCFLDIRSPGLGDTAMYLCATSRVRGSTGELFFGEGSRLTVL.

This clone appeared a single time. The chain combines TRBV6-6 with TRBJ2-7; 11 bases line up with TRBD1. The CDR3 is 13 amino acids. Germline V CDR1 and CDR2: MNHNY, SVGAGI (reference sequence). The ends lost 6 bases at V and 4 bases at J; junction bases unmatched: 2. CDR3 sequence: CASRDRGRYEQYF. CDR3 nucleotide sequence: TGTGCCAGCAGGGACAGGGGGCGTTACGAGCAGTACTTC.

The chain recombines TRBV19 with TRBJ2-3; no reliable D call. Trimming took 0 bases from V and 2 from J, leaving 3 bases between them. This CDR3 contains 13 residues. Germline CDR1 and CDR2: LNHDA and SQIVND (reference sequence). The CDR3 sequence: CASSIDITDTQYF. The CDR3 nucleotides are TGTGCCAGTAGTATAGACATCACAGATACGCAGTATTTT.

The genes are TRBV2 and TRBJ1-6; D gene unclear. Germline V CDR1 and CDR2: SNHLY, FYNNEI. The CDR3 is 14 amino acids. Trimming took off 7 bases at V and 13 bases at J, with 20 bases between the two ends. CDR3 residues: CASISVSGLIPLHF. The DNA for the CDR3 is TGTGCCAGCATTTCTGTGTCAGGCCTAATCCCCCTCCACTTT.

The chain couples TRBV2 to TRBJ1-1; D is uncertain. The CDR3 length is 13 residues. The ends were cut back, 4 bases at V and 2 bases at J, with 8 bases in the middle. Germline CDR1 SNHLY, CDR2 FYNNEI. The CDR3 DNA reads TGTGCCAGCAGTGGGGAGTTTAACACTGAAGCTTTCTTT. The encoded protein is CASSGEFNTEAFF. The entire variable domain, with the rest obtained from reference TRBV2 and TRBJ1-1, is as follows: EPEVTQTPSHQVTQMGQEVILRCVPISNHLYFYWYRQILGQKVEFLVSFYNNEISEKSEIFDDQFSVERPDGSNFTLKIRSTKLEDSAMYFCASSGEFNTEAFFGQGTRLTVV.

CDR3 bases: TGTGCCAGCAGTTCGGTCCTCCTCAGCACAGATACGCAGTATTTT. Its translation: CASSSVLLSTDTQYF. This chain links TRBV7-9 with TRBJ2-3; unclear D gene. Germline assignment: CDR1 SEHNR and CDR2 FQNEAQ (reference sequence). Trimming removed 6 bases at V and 0 bases at J, with 13 bases between. The CDR3 spans 15 residues.

The chain recombines TRBV7-9 with TRBJ2-3; D not certain. V was shortened by 2 bases and J by 3 bases, with 12 bases between the two germline ends. The CDR3 is 15 amino acids. The germline V gene encodes CDR1 SEHNR and CDR2 FQNEAQ (reference sequence). In nucleotides, the CDR3 is TGTGCCAGCAGCTTATGGTATCAGAATACAGATACGCAGTATTTT. The encoded protein is CASSLWYQNTDTQYF.

The table lists this clone with a few counts. The chain is built from TRBV6-5 and TRBJ1-4; TRBD1 is a possible D gene (5 bases). With 0 bases removed from V and 7 bases from J, the gap between germline ends came to 12 bases. Germline values: CDR1 MNHEY, CDR2 SVGAGI. CDR3 length: 15 residues. The CDR3 sequence: CASSYSARGGEKLFF. CDR3 DNA sequence: TGTGCCAGCAGTTACTCTGCTAGGGGAGGTGAAAAACTGTTTTTT.

The V call is TRBV7-2, the J call TRBJ1-2; tentative D call: TRBD1 (5 bases). The CDR3 sequence is 15 residues long. CDR1 is SGHTA and CDR2 is FQGNSA in the germline V gene. V was shortened by 1 base and J by 7 bases, with 16 bases between the two germline ends. CDR3 amino acids: CASSLGPGLKGGYTF. In DNA form, the CDR3 reads TGTGCCAGCAGCTTAGGGCCGGGACTAAAAGGTGGCTACACCTTC.

The chain has TRBV7-9 and TRBJ1-3, with 12 bases lining up with TRBD1. CDR3 length equals 18 residues. Germline V gene data show CDR1 as SEHNR and CDR2 as FQNEAQ (reference sequence). Trimming cost V 4 bases and J 4 bases; bases outside gene matches: 11. CDR3 sequence: CASSSIPGQGAWGNTIYF. The CDR3, as DNA: TGTGCCAGCAGCTCAATTCCGGGACAGGGGGCGTGGGGAAACACCATATATTTT.

This clone was picked up a small number of times. The chain links TRBV19 to TRBJ1-5, with a tentative D call TRBD1 (5 bases). Germline-derived CDR1 and CDR2 are LNHDA and SQIVND (reference sequence). This CDR3 spans 14 amino acids. Trimming pared 10 bases from V and 6 bases from J, leaving 19 bases between. CDR3 sequence reads: CATRVSSNFQPQHF. CDR3 DNA sequence: TGTGCCACCAGGGTGTCCTCGAATTTTCAGCCCCAGCATTTT.

This chain uses TRBV10-3 with TRBJ1-5; D gene ambiguous. V was pared by 2 bases and J by 3 bases, with 8 bases between. There are 14 residues in the CDR3. Germline V CDR1 and CDR2: ENHRY, SYGVKD. CDR3: CAISETEINQPQHF. CDR3 in DNA: TGTGCCATCAGTGAGACAGAGATCAATCAGCCCCAGCATTTT.

This chain links TRBV5-6 with TRBJ1-1, with D possibly TRBD1 on 5 matching bases. The CDR3 sequence is 13 residues long. Germline V gene lookup returns CDR1 SGHDT and CDR2 YYEEEE. The ends were cut back, 2 bases at V and 1 base at J, with 6 bases in the middle. Written as DNA, the CDR3 is TGTGCCAGCAGCTTCGACAGGAACACTGAAGCTTTCTTT. Amino acids: CASSFDRNTEAFF.

The chain is built from TRBV21-1 and TRBJ2-1; the table's D call, TRBD2, was not checked against the DNA. TRBV21-1 is termed a pseudogene. CDR3 length: 16 residues. For the CDR3, the DNA is TGTGCCAGCAGCATGCGACTATCTGTCTCCTACAATGAGCAGTTCTTC. Residues: CASSMRLSVSYNEQFF.

The chain uses TRBV3-1 (or the pseudogene TRBV3-2) and TRBJ2-4, with 7 bases fitting TRBD2. CDR3 size: 15 residues. Germline trimming cut 1 base from V and 7 bases from J; bases unmatched to any gene: 7. The germline V gene has CDR1 LGHDT and CDR2 YNNKEL (reference sequence). CDR3 sequence (DNA): TGTGCCAGCAGCCAAGGGGGGGGAGGCGGGAACATTCAGTACTTC. Its protein product is CASSQGGGGGNIQYF.